The T cell receptor beta chain under discussion was sequenced for a study of blood T cell repertoires in COVID-19. The CDR3 sequence is 13 residues long. V lost 5 bases and J lost 5, with 13 bases in between. Looked up from germline, CDR1 is SGHRS and CDR2 is YFSETQ. This table comes from immunoSEQ multiplex PCR, and its TCRdb copy is limited to in-frame clones, with some not included. Of about 170,000 clones listed, roughly 84% are singletons. Material: peripheral blood. The sequence was collected from a woman of 80 years or more with active or convalescent COVID-19. This chain links TRBV5-1 with TRBJ1-2; D is undetermined. CDR3 nucleotide sequence: TGCGCCAGCAGTCAAGGTTGGAGGTATGGCTACACCTTC. Translated: CASSQGWRYGYTF.